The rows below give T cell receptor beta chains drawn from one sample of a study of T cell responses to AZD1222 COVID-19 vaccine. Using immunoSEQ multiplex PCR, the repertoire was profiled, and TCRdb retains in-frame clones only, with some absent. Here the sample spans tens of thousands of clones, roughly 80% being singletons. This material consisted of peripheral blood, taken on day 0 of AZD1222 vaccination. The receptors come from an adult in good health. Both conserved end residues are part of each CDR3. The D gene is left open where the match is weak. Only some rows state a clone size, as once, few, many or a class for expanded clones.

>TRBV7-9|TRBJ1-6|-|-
CASSSTIGRIDSLHF
TGTGCCAGCAGCTCAACGATCGGACGGATTGATTCCCTCCACTTT
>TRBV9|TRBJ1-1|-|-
CASSAVQGVTEAFF
TGTGCCAGCAGCGCGGTACAGGGTGTCACTGAAGCTTTCTTT
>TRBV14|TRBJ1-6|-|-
CASSQPGSNSPLHF
TGTGCCAGCAGCCAACCGGGGAGTAATTCACCCCTCCACTTT
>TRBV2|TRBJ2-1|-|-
CASSEDPSDFNEQFF
TGTGCCAGCAGTGAAGACCCAAGCGACTTCAATGAGCAGTTCTTC
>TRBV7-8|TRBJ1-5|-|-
CASSSPSGGSNQPQHF
TGTGCCAGCAGCTCCCCTTCCGGGGGTAGCAATCAGCCCCAGCATTTT
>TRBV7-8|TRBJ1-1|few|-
CASSLAGQTHEAFF
TGTGCCAGCAGCTTAGCGGGGCAGACCCATGAAGCTTTCTTT
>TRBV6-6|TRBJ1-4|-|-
CASIKQGGGEKLFF
TGTGCCAGCATTAAACAGGGAGGAGGCGAAAAACTGTTTTTT
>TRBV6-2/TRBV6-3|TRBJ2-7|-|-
CASSTRGGAGEQYF
TGTGCCAGCAGCACGAGGGGGGGCGCGGGGGAGCAGTACTTC
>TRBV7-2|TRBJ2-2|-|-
CASSFDQTTGELFF
TGTGCCAGCAGCTTCGACCAAACGACCGGGGAGCTGTTTTTT
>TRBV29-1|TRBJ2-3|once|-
CSVTQGGDTQYF
TGCAGCGTTACACAGGGTGGAGATACGCAGTATTTT
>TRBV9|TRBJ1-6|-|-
CASSVATGGNSPLHF
TGTGCCAGCAGCGTAGCGACAGGTGGAAATTCACCCCTCCACTTT